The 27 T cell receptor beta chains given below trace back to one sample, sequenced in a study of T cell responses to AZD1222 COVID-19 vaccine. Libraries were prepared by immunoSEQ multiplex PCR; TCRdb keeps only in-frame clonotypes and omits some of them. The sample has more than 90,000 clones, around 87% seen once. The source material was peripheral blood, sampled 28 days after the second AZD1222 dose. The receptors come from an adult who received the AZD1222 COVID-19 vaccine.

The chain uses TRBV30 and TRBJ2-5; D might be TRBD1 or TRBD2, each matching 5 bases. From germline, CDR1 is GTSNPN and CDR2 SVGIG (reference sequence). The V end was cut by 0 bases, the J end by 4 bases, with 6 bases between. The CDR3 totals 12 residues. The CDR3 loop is CAWSVGVETQYF. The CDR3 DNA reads TGTGCCTGGAGTGTGGGGGTAGAGACCCAGTACTTC.

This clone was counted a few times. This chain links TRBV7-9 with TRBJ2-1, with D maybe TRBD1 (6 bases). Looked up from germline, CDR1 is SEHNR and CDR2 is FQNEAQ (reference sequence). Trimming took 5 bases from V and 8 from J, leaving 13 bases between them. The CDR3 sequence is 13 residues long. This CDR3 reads CASSPEGVDEQFF. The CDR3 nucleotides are TGTGCCAGCAGCCCTGAGGGGGTCGATGAGCAGTTCTTC.

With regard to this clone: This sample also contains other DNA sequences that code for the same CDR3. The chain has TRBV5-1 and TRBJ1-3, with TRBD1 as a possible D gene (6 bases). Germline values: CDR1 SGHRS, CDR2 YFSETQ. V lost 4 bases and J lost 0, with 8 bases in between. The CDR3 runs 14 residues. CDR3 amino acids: CASSQDSSGNTIYF. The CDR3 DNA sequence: TGCGCCAGCAGCCAGGACAGCTCTGGAAACACCATATATTTT. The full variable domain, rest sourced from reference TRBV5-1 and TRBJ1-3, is KAGVTQTPRYLIKTRGQQVTLSCSPISGHRSVSWYQQTPGQGLQFLFEYFSETQRNKGNFPGRFSGRQFSNSRSEMNVSTLELGDSALYLCASSQDSSGNTIYFGEGSWLTVV.

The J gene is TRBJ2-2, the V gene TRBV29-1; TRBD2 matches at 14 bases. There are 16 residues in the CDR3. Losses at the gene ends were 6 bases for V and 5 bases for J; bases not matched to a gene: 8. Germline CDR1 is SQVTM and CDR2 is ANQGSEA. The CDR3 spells CSVLGTSGRGTGELFF. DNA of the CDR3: TGCAGCGTCCTGGGGACTAGCGGGAGAGGGACCGGGGAGCTGTTTTTT.

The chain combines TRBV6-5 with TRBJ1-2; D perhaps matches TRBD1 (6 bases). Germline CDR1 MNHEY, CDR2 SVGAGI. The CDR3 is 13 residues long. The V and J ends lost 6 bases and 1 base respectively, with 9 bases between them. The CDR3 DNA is TGTGCCAGCAGCCACAGGGTTAACTATGGCTACACCTTC. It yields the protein CASSHRVNYGYTF.

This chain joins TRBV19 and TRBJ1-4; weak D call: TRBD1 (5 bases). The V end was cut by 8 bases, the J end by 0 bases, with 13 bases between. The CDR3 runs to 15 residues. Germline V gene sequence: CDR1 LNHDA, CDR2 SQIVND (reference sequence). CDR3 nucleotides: TGTGCCAGTTTGCCAGGGATTGCAACTAATGAAAAACTGTTTTTT. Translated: CASLPGIATNEKLFF.

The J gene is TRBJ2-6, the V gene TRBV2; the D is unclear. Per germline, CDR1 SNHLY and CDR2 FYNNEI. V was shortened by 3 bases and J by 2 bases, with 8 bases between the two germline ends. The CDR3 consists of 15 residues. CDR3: CASSDLHPGANVLTF. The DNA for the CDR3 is TGTGCCAGCAGTGACCTCCACCCTGGGGCCAACGTCCTGACTTTC.

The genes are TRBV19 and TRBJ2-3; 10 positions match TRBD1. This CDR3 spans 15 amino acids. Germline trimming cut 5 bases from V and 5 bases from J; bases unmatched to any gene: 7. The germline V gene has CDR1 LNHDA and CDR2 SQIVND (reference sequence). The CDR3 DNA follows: TGTGCCAGTAGTGCCGACAGGGGGCGTAGAGATACGCAGTATTTT. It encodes CASSADRGRRDTQYF.

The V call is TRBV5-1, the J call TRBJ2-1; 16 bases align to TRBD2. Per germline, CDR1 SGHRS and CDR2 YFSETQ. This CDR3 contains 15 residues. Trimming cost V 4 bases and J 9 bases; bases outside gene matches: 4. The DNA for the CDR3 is TGCGCCAGCAGCATAGGGACTAGCGGGGGGGCTGAGCAGTTCTTC. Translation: CASSIGTSGGAEQFF.

The CDR3 DNA reads as TGTGCCAGCAGCTTGCACCCCGGGACTTCGAACACCGGGGAGCTGTTTTTT. Protein sequence: CASSLHPGTSNTGELFF. This rearrangement joins TRBV7-3 to TRBJ2-2; tentative D call: TRBD2 (6 bases). Germline V lookup: CDR1 SGHTA, CDR2 FQGTGA. The CDR3 extends over 17 amino acids. The ends were cut back, 3 bases at V and 0 bases at J, with 14 bases in the middle.

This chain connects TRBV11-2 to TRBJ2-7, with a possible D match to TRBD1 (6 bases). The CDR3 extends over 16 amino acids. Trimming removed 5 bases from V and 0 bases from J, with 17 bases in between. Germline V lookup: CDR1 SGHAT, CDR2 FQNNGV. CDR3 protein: CASSAPRQASSYEQYF. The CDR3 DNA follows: TGTGCCAGCAGCGCCCCGCGACAGGCGAGCTCCTACGAGCAGTACTTC.

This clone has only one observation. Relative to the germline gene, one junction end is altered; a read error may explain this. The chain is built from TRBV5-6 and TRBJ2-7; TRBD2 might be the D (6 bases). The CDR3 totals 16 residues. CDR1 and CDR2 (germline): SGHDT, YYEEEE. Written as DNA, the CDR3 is TGTGCCAGCAGCTTGCAGTCCCCCACAATCTTGTGGGAGGATGTCTTC. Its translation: CASSLQSPTILWEDVF.

The CDR3, as DNA: TGTGCCAGCTCATATGCGACAGGGGGCTCGAATGAGCAGTTCTTC. Protein: CASSYATGGSNEQFF. The rearrangement uses TRBV18 and TRBJ2-1, with TRBD1 matching over 10 bases. This CDR3 is built from 15 residues. V lost 5 bases to trimming and J lost 7 bases; unmatched junction nucleotides: 8. Germline V gene lookup returns CDR1 KGHSH and CDR2 LQKENI.

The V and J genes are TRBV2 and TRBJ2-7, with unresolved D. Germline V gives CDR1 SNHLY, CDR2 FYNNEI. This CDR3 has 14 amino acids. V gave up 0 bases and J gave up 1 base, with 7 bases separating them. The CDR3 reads CASSEAGTSYEQYF. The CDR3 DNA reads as TGTGCCAGCAGTGAAGCTGGTACTTCCTACGAGCAGTACTTC. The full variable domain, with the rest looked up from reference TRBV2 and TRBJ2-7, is EPEVTQTPSHQVTQMGQEVILRCVPISNHLYFYWYRQILGQKVEFLVSFYNNEISEKSEIFDDQFSVERPDGSNFTLKIRSTKLEDSAMYFCASSEAGTSYEQYFGPGTRLTVT.

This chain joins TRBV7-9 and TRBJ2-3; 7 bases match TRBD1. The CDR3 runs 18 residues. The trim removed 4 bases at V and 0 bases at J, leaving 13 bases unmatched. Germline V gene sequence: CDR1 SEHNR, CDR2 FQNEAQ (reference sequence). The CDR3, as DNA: TGTGCCAGCAGCTCCCAGGGGGAGCGCCCACCTAGCACAGATACGCAGTATTTT. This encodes CASSSQGERPPSTDTQYF.

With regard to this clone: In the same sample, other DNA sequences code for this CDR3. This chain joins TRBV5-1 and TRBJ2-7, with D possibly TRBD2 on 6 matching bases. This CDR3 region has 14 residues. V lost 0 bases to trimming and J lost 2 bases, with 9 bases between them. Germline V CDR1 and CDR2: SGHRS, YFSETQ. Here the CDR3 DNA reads TGCGCCAGCAGCTTGGCGGGCGGGACCTACGAGCAGTACTTC. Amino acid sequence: CASSLAGGTYEQYF.

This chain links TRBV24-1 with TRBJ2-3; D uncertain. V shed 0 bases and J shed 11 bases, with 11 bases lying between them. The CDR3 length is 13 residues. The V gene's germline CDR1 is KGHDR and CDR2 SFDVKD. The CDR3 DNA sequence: TGTGCCACCAGTGATTTGGCGGACGGAAGGCAGTATTTT. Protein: CATSDLADGRQYF.

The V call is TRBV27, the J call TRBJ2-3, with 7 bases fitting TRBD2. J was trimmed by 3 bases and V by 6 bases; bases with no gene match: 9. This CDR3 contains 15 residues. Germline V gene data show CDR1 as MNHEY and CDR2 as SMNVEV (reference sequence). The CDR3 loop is CASSLLRGGTDTQYF. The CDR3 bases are TGTGCCAGCAGCCTACTCCGGGGAGGGACAGATACGCAGTATTTT.

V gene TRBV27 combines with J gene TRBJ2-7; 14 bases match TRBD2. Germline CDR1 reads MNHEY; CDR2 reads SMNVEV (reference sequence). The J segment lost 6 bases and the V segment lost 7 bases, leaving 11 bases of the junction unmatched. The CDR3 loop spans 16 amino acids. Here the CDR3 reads CASTRLAGGPSGEQYF. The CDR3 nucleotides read TGTGCCAGCACCCGACTAGCGGGAGGGCCATCGGGCGAGCAGTACTTC.

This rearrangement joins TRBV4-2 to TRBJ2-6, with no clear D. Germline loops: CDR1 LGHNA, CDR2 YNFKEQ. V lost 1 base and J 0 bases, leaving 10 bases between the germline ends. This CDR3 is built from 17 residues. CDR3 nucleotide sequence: TGTGCCAGCAGCCAAGCACTCCTGGGCTCTGGGGCCAACGTCCTGACTTTC. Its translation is CASSQALLGSGANVLTF.

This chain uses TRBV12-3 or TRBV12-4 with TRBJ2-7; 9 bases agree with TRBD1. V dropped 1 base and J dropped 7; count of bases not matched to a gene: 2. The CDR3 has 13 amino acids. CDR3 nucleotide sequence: TGTGCCAGCAGTTTAGGACAGGGGGGGGAGCAGTACTTC. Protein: CASSLGQGGEQYF.

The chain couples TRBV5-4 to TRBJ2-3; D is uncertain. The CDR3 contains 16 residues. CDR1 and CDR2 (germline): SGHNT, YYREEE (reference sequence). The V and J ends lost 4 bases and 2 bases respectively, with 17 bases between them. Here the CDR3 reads CASSQKGYESTDTQYF. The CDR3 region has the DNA TGTGCCAGCAGCCAAAAAGGGTACGAGTCCACAGATACGCAGTATTTT.

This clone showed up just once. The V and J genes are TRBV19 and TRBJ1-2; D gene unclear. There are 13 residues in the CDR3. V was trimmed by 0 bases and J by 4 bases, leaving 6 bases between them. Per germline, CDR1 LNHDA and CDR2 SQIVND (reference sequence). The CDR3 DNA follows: TGTGCCAGTAGTATAGATATCATCTATGGCTACACCTTC. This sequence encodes CASSIDIIYGYTF.

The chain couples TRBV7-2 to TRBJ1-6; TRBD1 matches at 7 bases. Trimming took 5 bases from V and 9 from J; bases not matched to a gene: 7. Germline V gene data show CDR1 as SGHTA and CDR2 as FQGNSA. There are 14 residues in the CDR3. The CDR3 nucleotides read TGTGCCAGCAGCCAGGGGGGTAGAAGTTCACCCCTCCACTTT. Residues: CASSQGGRSSPLHF.

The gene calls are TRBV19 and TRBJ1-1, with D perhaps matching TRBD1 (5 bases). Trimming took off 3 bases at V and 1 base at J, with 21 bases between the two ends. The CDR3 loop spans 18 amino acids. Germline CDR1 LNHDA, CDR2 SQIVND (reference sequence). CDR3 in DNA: TGTGCCAGTAGTATTCGGTTTTTTAAGGGACGTCAGAACACTGAAGCTTTCTTT. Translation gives CASSIRFFKGRQNTEAFF.

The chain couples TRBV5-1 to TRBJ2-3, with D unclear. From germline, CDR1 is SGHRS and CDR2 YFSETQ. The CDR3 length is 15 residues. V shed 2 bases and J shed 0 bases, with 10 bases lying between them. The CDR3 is CASSFRTPSTDTQYF. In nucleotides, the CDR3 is TGCGCCAGCAGCTTCAGAACACCCAGCACAGATACGCAGTATTTT.

In nucleotides, the CDR3 is TGTGCCAGCAGCTCCCCGAAAGGGCTAGGCACCGGGGAGCTGTTTTTT. Translated, it gives CASSSPKGLGTGELFF. The rearrangement joins TRBV7-3 to TRBJ2-2; no clear D. Trimming left V 4 bases short and J 4 bases short, with 16 bases between. This CDR3 spans 16 amino acids. CDR1 and CDR2 (germline): SGHTA, FQGTGA.